This T cell receptor (beta chain) emerged from a study of regulatory T cells in long-lasting Graves disease. Time point described: newly diagnosed GD, antithyroid drugs for less than 3 months. Following extraction of RNA from PBMCs, that RNA was used to make the TCR library. This clonotype was observed at least ten times. Its antigen is not known. Sequencing libraries for TCR beta were prepared with iRepertoire HTBI primers and Arm-PCR of CDR3 regions. MiXCR, run by TCRdb on the multiplex PCR reads, gives a single entry per CDR3 protein. The sample shows under 700,000 distinct CDR3 sequences, more than 15% of them seen only once. V dropped 1 base and J dropped 2 bases, with 8 bases sitting between them. This CDR3 region has 14 residues. CDR1 is SGHVS, CDR2 FQNEAQ, per germline. Regarding the study as a whole: The study found lower TCR diversity in persistent Graves' patients than in newly diagnosed ones.

This same sample was also taken into another study, of T cells in Graves' hyperthyroidism and ophthalmopathy. That source reports: Patients with ophthalmopathy were separated from those with stable hyperthyroidism by a 13 V-J model.

The starting material was peripheral blood mononuclear cells (PBMCs), obtained at new diagnosis, from a patient treated with antithyroid drugs. The source of this sequence is a woman aged 40-60 years with Graves disease. The J gene is TRBJ2-5, the V gene TRBV7-8; a possible D gene is TRBD1 (5 bases). The CDR3 coding sequence is TGTGCCAGCAGCTTAGGGACATGGCAAGAGACCCAGTACTTC. Its protein product is CASSLGTWQETQYF.